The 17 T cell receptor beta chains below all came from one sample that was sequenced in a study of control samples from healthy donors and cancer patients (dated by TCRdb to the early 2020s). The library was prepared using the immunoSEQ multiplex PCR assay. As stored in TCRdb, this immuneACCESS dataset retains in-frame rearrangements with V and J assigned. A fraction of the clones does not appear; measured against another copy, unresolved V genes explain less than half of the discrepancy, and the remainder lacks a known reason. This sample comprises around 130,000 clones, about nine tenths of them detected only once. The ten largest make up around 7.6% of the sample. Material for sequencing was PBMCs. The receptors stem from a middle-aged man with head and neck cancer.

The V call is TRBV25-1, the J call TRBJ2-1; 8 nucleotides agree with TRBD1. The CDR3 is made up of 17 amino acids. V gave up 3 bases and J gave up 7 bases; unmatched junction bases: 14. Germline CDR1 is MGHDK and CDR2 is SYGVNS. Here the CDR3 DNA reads TGTGCCAGCAGTGACATACCAAACATGGACAGGGTTAATGAGCAGTTCTTC. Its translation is CASSDIPNMDRVNEQFF.

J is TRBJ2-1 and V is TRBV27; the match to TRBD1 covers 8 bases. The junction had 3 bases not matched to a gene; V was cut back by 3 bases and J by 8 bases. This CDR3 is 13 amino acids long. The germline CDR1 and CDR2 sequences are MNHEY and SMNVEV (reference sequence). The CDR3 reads CASSFQGADEQFF. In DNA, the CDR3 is TGTGCCAGCAGTTTTCAGGGGGCGGATGAGCAGTTCTTC.

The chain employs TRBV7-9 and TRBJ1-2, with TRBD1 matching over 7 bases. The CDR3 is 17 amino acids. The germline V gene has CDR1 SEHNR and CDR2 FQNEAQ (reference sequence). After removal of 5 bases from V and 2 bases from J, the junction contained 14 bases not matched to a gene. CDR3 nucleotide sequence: TGTGCCAGCAGCCCACTCTACCTGCCGACAGGGAACTATGGCTACACCTTC. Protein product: CASSPLYLPTGNYGYTF.

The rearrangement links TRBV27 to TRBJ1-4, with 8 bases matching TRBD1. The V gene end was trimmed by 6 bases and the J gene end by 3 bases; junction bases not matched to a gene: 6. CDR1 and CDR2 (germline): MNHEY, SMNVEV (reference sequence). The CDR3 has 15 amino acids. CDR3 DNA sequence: TGTGCCAGCAGCCTCCAGGGGGCGGCTAATGAAAAACTGTTTTTT. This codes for CASSLQGAANEKLFF. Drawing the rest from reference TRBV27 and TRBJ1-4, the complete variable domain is EAQVTQNPRYLITVTGKKLTVTCSQNMNHEYMSWYRQDPGLGLRQIYYSMNVEVTDKGDVPEGYKVSRKEKRNFPLILESPSPNQTSLYFCASSLQGAANEKLFFGSGTQLSVL.

CDR3 in DNA: TGCGCCAGCAGCCACTCGACAGGCTCTAGTGAGCAGTACTTC. Encoded protein: CASSHSTGSSEQYF. The chain has TRBV4-1 and TRBJ2-7; TRBD1 is a possible D gene (6 bases). Germline-derived CDR1 and CDR2 are MGHRA and YSYEKL. The CDR3 extends over 14 amino acids. Trimming pared 3 bases from V and 7 bases from J, leaving 16 bases between.

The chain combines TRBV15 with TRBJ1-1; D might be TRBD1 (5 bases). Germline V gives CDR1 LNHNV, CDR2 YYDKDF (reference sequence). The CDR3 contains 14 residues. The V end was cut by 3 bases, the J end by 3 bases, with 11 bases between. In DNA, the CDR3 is TGTGCCACCAGCAGTCGGTGGGGGTACACTGAAGCTTTCTTT. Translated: CATSSRWGYTEAFF.

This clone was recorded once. The CDR3 reads CAISESPGLAGGLRTYEQYF. In DNA form, the CDR3 reads TGTGCCATCAGTGAGTCTCCGGGACTAGCGGGAGGGTTGAGGACCTACGAGCAGTACTTC. The J gene is TRBJ2-7, the V gene TRBV10-3; 16 bases agree with TRBD2. The CDR3 length is 20 residues. The germline gives CDR1 ENHRY, CDR2 SYGVKD. Trimming cost V 0 bases and J 2 bases; bases outside gene matches: 10.

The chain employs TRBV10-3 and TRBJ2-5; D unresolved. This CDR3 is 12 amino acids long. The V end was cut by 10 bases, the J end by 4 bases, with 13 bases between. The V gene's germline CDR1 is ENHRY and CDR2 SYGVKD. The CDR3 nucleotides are TGTGCCACGAAGGGTTCGGGAGAGACCCAGTACTTC. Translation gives CATKGSGETQYF.

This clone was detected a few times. The CDR3 DNA follows: TGTGCCAGTAGTAGGGGACAGGGGGTTATTAAGGTGGAAGCTTTCTTT. Residues: CASSRGQGVIKVEAFF. This sequence joins TRBV19 and TRBJ1-1; the match to TRBD1 covers 11 bases. The junction had 12 bases not matched to a gene; V was cut back by 4 bases and J by 8 bases. The CDR3 extends over 16 amino acids. The germline gives CDR1 LNHDA, CDR2 SQIVND (reference sequence). Variable domain in full (rest from reference TRBV19 and TRBJ1-1): DGGITQSPKYLFRKEGQNVTLSCEQNLNHDAMYWYRQDPGQGLRLIYYSQIVNDFQKGDIAEGYSVSREKKESFPLTVTSAQKNPTAFYLCASSRGQGVIKVEAFFGQGTRLTVV.

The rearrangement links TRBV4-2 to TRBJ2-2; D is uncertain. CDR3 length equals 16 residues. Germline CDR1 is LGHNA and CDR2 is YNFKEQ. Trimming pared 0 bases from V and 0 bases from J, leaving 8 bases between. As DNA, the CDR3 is TGTGCCAGCAGCCAAGAGTATCCCCCGAACACCGGGGAGCTGTTTTTT. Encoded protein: CASSQEYPPNTGELFF.

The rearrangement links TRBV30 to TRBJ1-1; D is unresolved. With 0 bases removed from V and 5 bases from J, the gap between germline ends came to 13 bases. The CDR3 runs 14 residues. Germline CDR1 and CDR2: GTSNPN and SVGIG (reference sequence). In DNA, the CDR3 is TGTGCCTGGAGTGTGGAAGAGGGTTGGACTGAAGCTTTCTTT. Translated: CAWSVEEGWTEAFF.

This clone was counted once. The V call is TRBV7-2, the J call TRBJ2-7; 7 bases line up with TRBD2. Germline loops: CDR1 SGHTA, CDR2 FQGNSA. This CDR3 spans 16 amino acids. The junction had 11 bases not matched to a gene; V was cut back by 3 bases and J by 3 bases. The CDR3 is CASSLVSGTQGYEQYF. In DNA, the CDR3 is TGTGCCAGCAGCTTGGTCAGCGGGACCCAGGGCTACGAGCAGTACTTC. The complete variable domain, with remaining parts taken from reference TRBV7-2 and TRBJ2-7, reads GAGVSQSPSNKVTEKGKDVELRCDPISGHTALYWYRQSLGQGLEFLIYFQGNSAPDKSGLPSDRFSAERTGGSVSTLTIQRTQQEDSAVYLCASSLVSGTQGYEQYFGPGTRLTVT.

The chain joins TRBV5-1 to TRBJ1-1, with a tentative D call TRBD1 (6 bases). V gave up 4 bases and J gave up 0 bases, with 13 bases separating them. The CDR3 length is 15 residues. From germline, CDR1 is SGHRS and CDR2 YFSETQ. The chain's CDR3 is CASSPRDTMNTEAFF. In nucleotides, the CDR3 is TGCGCCAGCAGCCCTAGGGACACAATGAACACTGAAGCTTTCTTT.

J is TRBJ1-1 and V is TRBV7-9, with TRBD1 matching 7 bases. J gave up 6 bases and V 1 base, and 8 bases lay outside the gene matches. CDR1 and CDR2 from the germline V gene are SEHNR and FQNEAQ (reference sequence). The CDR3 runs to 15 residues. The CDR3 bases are TGTGCCAGCAGCTTAGTGAACAGGGGAATTCCTGAAGCTTTCTTT. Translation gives CASSLVNRGIPEAFF.

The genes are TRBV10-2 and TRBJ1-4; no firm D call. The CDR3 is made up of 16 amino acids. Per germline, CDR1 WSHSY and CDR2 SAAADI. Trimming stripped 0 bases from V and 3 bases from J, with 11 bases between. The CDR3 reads CASSESGRASNEKLFF. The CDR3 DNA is TGCGCCAGCAGTGAGTCGGGTAGAGCCTCTAATGAAAAACTGTTTTTT.

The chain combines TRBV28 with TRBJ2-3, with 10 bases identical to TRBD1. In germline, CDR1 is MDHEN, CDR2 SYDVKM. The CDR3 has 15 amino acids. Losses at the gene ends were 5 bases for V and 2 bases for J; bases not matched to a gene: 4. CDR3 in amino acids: CASSTTGGSTDTQYF. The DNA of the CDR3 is TGTGCCAGCAGTACGACAGGGGGCTCCACAGATACGCAGTATTTT. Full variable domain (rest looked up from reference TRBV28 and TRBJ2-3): DVKVTQSSRYLVKRTGEKVFLECVQDMDHENMFWYRQDPGLGLRLIYFSYDVKMKEKGDIPEGYSVSREKKERFSLILESASTNQTSMYLCASSTTGGSTDTQYFGPGTRLTVL.

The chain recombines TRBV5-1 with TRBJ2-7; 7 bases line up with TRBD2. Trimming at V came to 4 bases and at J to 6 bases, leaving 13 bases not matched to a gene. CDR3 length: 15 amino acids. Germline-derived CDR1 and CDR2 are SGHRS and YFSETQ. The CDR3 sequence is CASSPRDYGPLEQYF. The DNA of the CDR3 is TGCGCCAGCAGCCCCCGGGACTATGGGCCCCTCGAGCAGTACTTC.